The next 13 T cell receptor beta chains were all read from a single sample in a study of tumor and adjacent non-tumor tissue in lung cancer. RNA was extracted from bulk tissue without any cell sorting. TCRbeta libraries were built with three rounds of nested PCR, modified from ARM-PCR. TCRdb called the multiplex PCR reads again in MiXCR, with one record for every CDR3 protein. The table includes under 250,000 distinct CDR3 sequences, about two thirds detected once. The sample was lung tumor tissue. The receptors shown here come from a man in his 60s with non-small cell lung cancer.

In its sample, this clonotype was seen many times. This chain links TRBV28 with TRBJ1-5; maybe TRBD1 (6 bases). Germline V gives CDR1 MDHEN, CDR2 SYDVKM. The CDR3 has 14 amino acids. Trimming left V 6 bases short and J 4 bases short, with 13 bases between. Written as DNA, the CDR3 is TGTGCCAGCAGCCCTCGGGACAAAAATCAGCCCCAGCATTTT. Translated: CASSPRDKNQPQHF.

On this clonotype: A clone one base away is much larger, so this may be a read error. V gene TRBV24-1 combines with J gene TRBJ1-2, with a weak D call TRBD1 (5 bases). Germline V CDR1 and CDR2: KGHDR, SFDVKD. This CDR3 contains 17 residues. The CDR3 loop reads CATWGLTRNLANYGHTF. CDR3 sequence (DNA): TGTGCCACCTGGGGACTGACCAGGAATCTAGCTAACTATGGCCACACCTTC.

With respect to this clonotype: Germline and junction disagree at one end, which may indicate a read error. The CDR3 protein is CASSPRTAIYGYIF. The DNA of the CDR3 is TGTGCCAGCAGCCCACGGACAGCAATCTATGGCTACATCTTC. The chain is built from TRBV6-2 or TRBV6-3 and TRBJ1-2, with D perhaps TRBD1 (6 bases). The CDR3 sequence is 14 residues long. Per the germline V gene, CDR1 is MNHEY and CDR2 is SVGEGT.

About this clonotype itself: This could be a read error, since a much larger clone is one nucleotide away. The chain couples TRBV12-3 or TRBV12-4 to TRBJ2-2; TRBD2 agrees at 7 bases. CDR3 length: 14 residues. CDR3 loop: CTSTRTSNTGELFF. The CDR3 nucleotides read TGTACCAGCACCCGGACTAGTAACACCGGGGAGCTGTTTTTT.

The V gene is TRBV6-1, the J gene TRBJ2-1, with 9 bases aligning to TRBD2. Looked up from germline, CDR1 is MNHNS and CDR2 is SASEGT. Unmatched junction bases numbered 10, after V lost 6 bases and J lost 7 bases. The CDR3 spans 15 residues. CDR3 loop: CASRPGTSPMNEQFF. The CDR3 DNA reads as TGTGCCAGCAGACCCGGGACTAGCCCTATGAATGAGCAGTTCTTC.

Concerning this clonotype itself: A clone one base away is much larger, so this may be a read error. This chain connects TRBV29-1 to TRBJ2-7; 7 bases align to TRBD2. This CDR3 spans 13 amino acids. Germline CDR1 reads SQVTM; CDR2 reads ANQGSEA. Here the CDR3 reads CSVRDYTGNEQNF. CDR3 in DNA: TGCAGCGTGAGGGACTACACTGGCAACGAGCAGAACTTC.

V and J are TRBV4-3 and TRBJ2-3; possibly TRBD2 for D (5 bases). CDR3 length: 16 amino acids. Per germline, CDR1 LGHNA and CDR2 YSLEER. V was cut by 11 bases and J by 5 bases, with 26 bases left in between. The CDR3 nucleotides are TGCGCCGGCTCATACTTCGGAGGCTCTAGTGGAGATACGCAGTATTTT. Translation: CAGSYFGGSSGDTQYF.

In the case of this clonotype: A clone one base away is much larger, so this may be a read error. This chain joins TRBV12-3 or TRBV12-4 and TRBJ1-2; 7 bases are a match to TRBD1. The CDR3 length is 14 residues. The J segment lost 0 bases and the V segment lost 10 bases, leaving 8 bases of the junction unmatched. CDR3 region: CATRGMTSNYGYTF. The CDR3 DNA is TGTGCCACCAGGGGGATGACCTCTAACTATGGCTACACCTTC.

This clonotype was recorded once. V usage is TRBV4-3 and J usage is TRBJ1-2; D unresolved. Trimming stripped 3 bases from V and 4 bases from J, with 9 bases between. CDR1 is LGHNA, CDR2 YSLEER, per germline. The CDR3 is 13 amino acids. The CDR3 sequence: CASSQSDLYGYTF. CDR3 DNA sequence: TGCGCCAGCAGCCAGTCAGATCTCTATGGCTACACCTTC.

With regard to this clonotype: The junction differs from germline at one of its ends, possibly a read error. CDR3 nucleotide sequence: TGTGCCATCAGTGAAGATGCGGGTTCCTATAATTCACCCCTCCACTTT. It specifies CAISEDAGSYNSPLHF. The chain recombines TRBV6-1 with TRBJ1-6; D is undetermined. The CDR3 covers 16 residues. The germline V gene encodes CDR1 MNHNS and CDR2 SASEGT.

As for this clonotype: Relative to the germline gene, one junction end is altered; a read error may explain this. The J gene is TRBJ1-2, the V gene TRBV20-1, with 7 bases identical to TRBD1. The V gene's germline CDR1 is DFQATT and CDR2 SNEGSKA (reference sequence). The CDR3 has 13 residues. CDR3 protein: CSAFNRAGGGYAF. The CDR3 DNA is TGCAGTGCCTTTAACAGGGCAGGGGGTGGCTACGCCTTC.

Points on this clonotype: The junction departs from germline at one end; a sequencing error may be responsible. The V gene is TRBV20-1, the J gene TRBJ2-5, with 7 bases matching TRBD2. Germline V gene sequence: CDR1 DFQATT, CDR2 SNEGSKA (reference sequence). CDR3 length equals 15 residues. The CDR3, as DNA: TGCAGTGCTAGTCCCCCTAGCGGAGGAGGAGAGGCCCATTACTTC. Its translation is CSASPPSGGGEAHYF.

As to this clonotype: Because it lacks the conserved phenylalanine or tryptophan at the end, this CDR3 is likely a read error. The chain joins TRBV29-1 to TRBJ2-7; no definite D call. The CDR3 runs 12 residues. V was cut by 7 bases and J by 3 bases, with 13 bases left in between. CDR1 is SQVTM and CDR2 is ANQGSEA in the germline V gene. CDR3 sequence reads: CSAMGNSYEQYY. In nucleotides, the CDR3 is TGCAGCGCTATGGGAAACAGCTACGAGCAGTACTAC.